The T cell receptor beta chain described here comes from a study of CD8 T cells in Susac syndrome. About 0.5 to 1 ug RNA was reverse transcribed with random hexamers. TCR beta CDR3 was amplified by immunoSEQ multiplex PCR. This amplification extended across 54 Vbeta and 13 Jbeta segments. TCRdb reanalysed the immunoSEQ multiplex PCR reads using MiXCR and keeps one entry per CDR3 protein. The table shows about 300,000 distinct CDR3 sequences, with roughly 85% occurring only once. The multiple sclerosis control group comprised treatment-naive patients with stable or active relapsing-remitting disease. The CDR3 length is 17 residues. Trimming removed 3 bases at V and 0 bases at J, with 15 bases between.

The J gene is TRBJ2-1, the V gene TRBV12-3 or TRBV12-4, with D tentatively TRBD2 (5 bases). Specimen: CD8+ T cells from PBMCs. The TCR sequence derives from a human donor with multiple sclerosis. As DNA, the CDR3 is TGTGCCAGCAGTTTTTGGGTCGGGATGGGCTCCTACAATGAGCAGTTCTTC. It translates to CASSFWVGMGSYNEQFF.